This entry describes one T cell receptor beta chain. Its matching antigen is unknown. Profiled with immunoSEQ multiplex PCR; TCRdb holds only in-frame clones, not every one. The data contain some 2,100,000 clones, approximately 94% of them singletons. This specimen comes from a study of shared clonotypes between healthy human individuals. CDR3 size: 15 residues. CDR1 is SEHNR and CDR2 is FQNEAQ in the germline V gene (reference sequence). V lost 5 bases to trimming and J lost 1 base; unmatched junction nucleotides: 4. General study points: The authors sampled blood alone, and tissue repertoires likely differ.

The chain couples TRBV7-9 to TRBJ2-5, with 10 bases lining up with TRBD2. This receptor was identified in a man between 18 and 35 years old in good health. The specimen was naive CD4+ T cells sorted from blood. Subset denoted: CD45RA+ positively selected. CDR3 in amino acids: CASSPGLASQETQYF. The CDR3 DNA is TGTGCCAGCAGCCCGGGACTAGCGAGCCAAGAGACCCAGTACTTC.